This T cell receptor beta chain emerged from a study of T cell clones after liver transplantation. In the study overall: TCRbeta sequencing after a pre-transplant mixed lymphocyte reaction identified graft-donor-reactive clones, later tracked in post-transplant blood. At least one year of complete immunosuppression withdrawal without enzymes over twice normal defined tolerance. Overall study findings and caveats: Small, mixed patient groups and varying post-transplant times limit these conclusions. Circulating graft-donor-reactive CD4 TCRbeta sequences fell significantly post-transplant in 5 of 8 subjects.

TCRdb keeps only in-frame clones here, not all; method: immunoSEQ multiplex PCR. The profile shows tens of thousands of clones, roughly 92% of them singletons. With respect to this clone: Antigen unknown. Other DNA sequences in this specimen translate into the identical CDR3.

This clonotype was obtained from a human patient who received a liver transplant. Some T cells may be graft donor cells. Material: CD4+ T cells from blood, obtained 25 months after liver transplant.

CDR3 region: CASSEGSYNEQFF. The CDR3, as DNA: TGCGCCAGCAGCGAGGGCTCCTACAATGAGCAGTTCTTC. The rearrangement links TRBV10-1 to TRBJ2-1; tentative D call: TRBD2 (5 bases). V lost 6 bases and J 0 bases, leaving 6 bases between the germline ends. The CDR3 runs 13 residues. Per the germline V gene, CDR1 is WNHNN and CDR2 is SYGVQD (reference sequence).